This T cell receptor (beta chain) appears in the sequencing data of a study of shared clonotypes between healthy human individuals. About the study: Two female and a few male donors aged 18 to 49 were enrolled.

Sequencing was performed with immunoSEQ multiplex PCR; in TCRdb, only in-frame clones are kept and a portion is missing. The sample contains some 1,600,000 clones, approximately 98% of which appear only once. This CDR3 comprises 15 residues. Germline lookup yields CDR1 LNHNV and CDR2 YYDKDF (reference sequence). Unmatched junction bases numbered 7, after V lost 1 base and J lost 12 bases. A split of CD4+ cells into CD45RA+ naive and CD45RA-negative memory subsets was performed. The receptor was derived from a man aged 25 to 45 in good health. V is TRBV15 and J is TRBJ2-1; 12 nucleotides line up with TRBD2. Sequenced input: naive CD4+ T cells sorted from blood. Described subset: CD45RA+ positively selected. CDR3 nucleotides: TGTGCCACCAGCAGAGGACTAGCGGGGGTCGGTGCGCAGTTCTTC. Translation: CATSRGLAGVGAQFF.